The rows below give T cell receptor beta chains drawn from one sample of a study of T cells in Graves' hyperthyroidism and ophthalmopathy. A single record per CDR3 protein comes from TCRdb applying MiXCR to the multiplex PCR reads. The sample lists more than 500,000 distinct CDR3 sequences; roughly 17% were seen once. Sequencing was done on a sample of blood. These receptor sequences come from a woman aged 30 to 39 with Graves' hyperthyroidism. CDR3s include the opening cysteine and the closing phenylalanine or tryptophan. A D gene is named only where the DNA matches it firmly. Where a row states a size, it is once, few, many or the class of an expanded clone; other rows omit it.

v_call	clone_size	d_call	j_call	cdr3_aa	cdr3_nt
TRBV12-3/TRBV12-4	many	TRBD2	TRBJ2-3	CASSPRLAGEGTDTQYF	TGTGCCAGCAGTCCAAGACTAGCGGGAGAAGGCACAGATACGCAGTATTTT
TRBV2	NA	TRBD2	TRBJ2-1	CASSYPGLAGMYNEQFF	TGTGCCAGCAGCTACCCGGGACTAGCGGGCATGTACAATGAGCAGTTCTTC
TRBV20-1	NA	NA	TRBJ1-1	CSAHSGSAEAFF	TGCAGTGCTCACAGCGGCTCTGCTGAAGCTTTCTTT
TRBV27	NA	NA	TRBJ2-3	CASSPGPRQYF	TGTGCCAGCAGTCCCGGCCCCAGGCAGTATTTT
TRBV28	many	TRBD1	TRBJ2-1	CASSPRGTGSYNEQFF	TGTGCCAGCAGTCCTCGAGGGACAGGGTCCTACAATGAGCAGTTCTTC
TRBV28	many	NA	TRBJ2-7	CASSFEGLSTYEQYF	TGTGCCAGCAGTTTCGAGGGGTTGTCGACCTACGAGCAGTACTTC
TRBV29-1	many	NA	TRBJ1-1	CSVRQGRNTEAFF	TGCAGCGTCCGGCAGGGGAGGAACACTGAAGCTTTCTTT
TRBV19	NA	NA	TRBJ1-1	CASNQGNTEAFF	TGTGCCAGTAATCAGGGGAACACTGAAGCTTTCTTT
TRBV19	once	TRBD2	TRBJ2-1	CASKWLAATNEQFF	TGTGCCAGTAAGTGGCTAGCGGCTACCAATGAGCAGTTCTTC
TRBV11-2	many	NA	TRBJ2-3	CASSFPGAGTQYF	TGTGCCAGCAGCTTCCCTGGGGCCGGTACGCAGTATTTT
TRBV5-1	NA	TRBD1	TRBJ2-3	CASSSAGQGSTDTQYF	TGCGCCAGCAGCTCAGCCGGACAGGGTAGCACAGATACGCAGTATTTT
TRBV6-5	few	TRBD1	TRBJ2-1	CASSYTGVRSSNEQFF	TGTGCCAGCAGTTATACAGGGGTTAGAAGCTCCAATGAGCAGTTCTTC
TRBV19	NA	NA	TRBJ1-5	CASSMTGNSNQPQHF	TGTGCCAGTAGTATGACAGGCAATAGCAATCAGCCCCAGCATTTT
TRBV7-2	NA	NA	TRBJ2-5	CASSFVTEETQYF	TGTGCCAGCAGCTTTGTAACGGAGGAGACCCAGTACTTC
TRBV30	many	TRBD1	TRBJ2-5	CAWSRDREETQYF	TGTGCCTGGAGTCGGGACAGGGAAGAGACCCAGTACTTC
TRBV6-2/TRBV6-3	NA	TRBD1	TRBJ1-5	CASSGTGGTQPQHF	TGTGCCAGCAGCGGGACAGGGGGCACTCAGCCCCAGCATTTT
TRBV30	few	NA	TRBJ1-1	CAWRVQGSQKAFF	TGTGCCTGGAGGGTGCAGGGGTCCCAGAAAGCTTTCTTT
TRBV19	few	TRBD2	TRBJ2-1	CASSIASGSNNEQFF	TGTGCCAGTAGTATAGCTAGCGGGAGCAACAATGAGCAGTTCTTC
TRBV6-1	few	TRBD1	TRBJ1-4	CASSRTGPAGNEKLFF	TGTGCCAGCAGTAGGACAGGGCCGGCAGGGAATGAAAAACTGTTTTTT
TRBV6-1	many	NA	TRBJ1-1	CASSNSGGLGTEAFF	TGTGCCAGCAGTAACAGTGGGGGGCTGGGGACTGAAGCTTTCTTT
TRBV4-3	NA	TRBD1	TRBJ1-6	CASSQDHRGLSPLHF	TGCGCCAGCAGCCAAGATCACAGGGGGCTTTCACCCCTCCACTTT
TRBV29-1	many	TRBD1	TRBJ2-7	CSVVAPQGADEQYF	TGCAGCGTCGTTGCCCCACAGGGGGCGGACGAGCAGTACTTC
TRBV28	NA	NA	TRBJ2-1	CASSFQGDEQFF	TGTGCCAGCAGTTTCCAGGGCGATGAGCAGTTCTTC
TRBV30	NA	TRBD1	TRBJ1-1	CAWSSRQGRLLGRTEAFF	TGTGCCTGGAGTTCTAGACAGGGACGGTTGCTAGGTCGCACTGAAGCTTTCTTT
TRBV29-1	few	TRBD2	TRBJ2-7	CSVALAGGGDEQYF	TGCAGCGTTGCACTAGCGGGAGGCGGTGACGAGCAGTACTTC